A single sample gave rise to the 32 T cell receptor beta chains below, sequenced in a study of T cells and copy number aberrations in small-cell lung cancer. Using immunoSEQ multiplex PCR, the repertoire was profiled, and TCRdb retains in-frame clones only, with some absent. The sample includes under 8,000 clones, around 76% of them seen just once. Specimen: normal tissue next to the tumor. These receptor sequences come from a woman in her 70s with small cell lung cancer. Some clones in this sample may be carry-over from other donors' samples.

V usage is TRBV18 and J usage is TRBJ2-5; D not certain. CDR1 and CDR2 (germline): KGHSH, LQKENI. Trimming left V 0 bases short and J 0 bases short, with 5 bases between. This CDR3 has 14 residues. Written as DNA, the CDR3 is TGTGCCAGCTCACCACCAAACAACCAAGAGACCCAGTACTTC. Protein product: CASSPPNNQETQYF. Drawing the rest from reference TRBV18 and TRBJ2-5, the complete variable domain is NAGVMQNPRHLVRRRGQEARLRCSPMKGHSHVYWYRQLPEEGLKFMVYLQKENIIDESGMPKERFSAEFPKEGPSILRIQQVVRGDSAAYFCASSPPNNQETQYFGPGTRLLVL.

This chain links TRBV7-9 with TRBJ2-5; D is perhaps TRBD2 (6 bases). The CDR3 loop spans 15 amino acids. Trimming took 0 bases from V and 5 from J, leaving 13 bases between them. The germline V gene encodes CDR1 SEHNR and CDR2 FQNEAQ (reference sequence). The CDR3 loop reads CASSLAAGGRETQYF. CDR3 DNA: TGTGCCAGCAGCTTAGCGGCCGGGGGACGGGAGACCCAGTACTTC.

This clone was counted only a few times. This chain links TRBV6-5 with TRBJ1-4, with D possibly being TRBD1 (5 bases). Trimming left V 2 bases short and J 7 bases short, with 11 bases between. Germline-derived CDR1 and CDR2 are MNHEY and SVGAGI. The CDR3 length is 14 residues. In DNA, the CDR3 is TGTGCCAGCAGTTACCTGGCAGGGACTGAAAAACTGTTTTTT. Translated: CASSYLAGTEKLFF.

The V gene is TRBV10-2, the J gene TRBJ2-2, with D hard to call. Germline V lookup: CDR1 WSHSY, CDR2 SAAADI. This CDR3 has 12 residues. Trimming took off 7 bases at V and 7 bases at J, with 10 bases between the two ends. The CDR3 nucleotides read TGCGCCAGCACTCAGACCCGCGGGGAGCTGTTTTTT. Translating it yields CASTQTRGELFF.

The CDR3 protein is CASSPPGLAGLNEQFF. The CDR3 bases are TGTGCCAGTAGTCCACCGGGACTAGCGGGGCTCAATGAGCAGTTCTTC. The gene calls are TRBV19 and TRBJ2-1, with 13 bases lining up with TRBD2. The germline gives CDR1 LNHDA, CDR2 SQIVND (reference sequence). V lost 5 bases and J lost 6; bases outside the gene matches: 7. The CDR3 is made up of 16 amino acids.

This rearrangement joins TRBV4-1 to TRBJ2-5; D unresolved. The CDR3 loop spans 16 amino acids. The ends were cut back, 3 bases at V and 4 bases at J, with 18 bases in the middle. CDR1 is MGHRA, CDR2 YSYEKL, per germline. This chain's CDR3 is CASSQVRFGDGETQYF. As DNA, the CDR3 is TGCGCCAGCAGCCAGGTCCGATTTGGGGATGGAGAGACCCAGTACTTC.

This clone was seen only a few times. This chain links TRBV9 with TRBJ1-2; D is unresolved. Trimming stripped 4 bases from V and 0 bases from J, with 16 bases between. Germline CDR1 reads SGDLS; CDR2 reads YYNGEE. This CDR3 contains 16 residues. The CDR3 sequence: CASSLGEVSANYGYTF. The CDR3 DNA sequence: TGTGCCAGCAGCCTAGGTGAGGTCTCCGCTAACTATGGCTACACCTTC.

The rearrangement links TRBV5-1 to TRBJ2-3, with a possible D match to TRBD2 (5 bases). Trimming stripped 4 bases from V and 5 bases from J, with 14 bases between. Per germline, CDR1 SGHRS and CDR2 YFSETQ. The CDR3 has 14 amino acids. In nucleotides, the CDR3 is TGCGCCAGCAGCGCCGTGGCGGGCCGAGATACGCAGTATTTT. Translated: CASSAVAGRDTQYF.

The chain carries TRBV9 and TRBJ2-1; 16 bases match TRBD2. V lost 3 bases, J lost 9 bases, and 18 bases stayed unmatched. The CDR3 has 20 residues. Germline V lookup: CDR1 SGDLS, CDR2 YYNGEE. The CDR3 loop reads CASSDGTSGRAFTPELEQFF. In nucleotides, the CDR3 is TGTGCCAGCAGCGACGGGACTAGCGGGAGGGCCTTTACTCCGGAACTTGAGCAGTTCTTC.

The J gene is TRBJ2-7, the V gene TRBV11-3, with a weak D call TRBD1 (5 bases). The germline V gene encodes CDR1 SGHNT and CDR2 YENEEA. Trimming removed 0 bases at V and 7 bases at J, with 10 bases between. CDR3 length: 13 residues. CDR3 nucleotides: TGTGCCAGCAGCTTAGAGAGGTCAGGGGAGCAGTACTTC. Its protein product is CASSLERSGEQYF. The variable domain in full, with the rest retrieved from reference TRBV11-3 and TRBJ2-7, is EAGVVQSPRYKIIEKKQPVAFWCNPISGHNTLYWYLQNLGQGPELLIRYENEEAVDDSQLPKDRFSAERLKGVDSTLKIQPAELGDSAVYLCASSLERSGEQYFGPGTRLTVT.

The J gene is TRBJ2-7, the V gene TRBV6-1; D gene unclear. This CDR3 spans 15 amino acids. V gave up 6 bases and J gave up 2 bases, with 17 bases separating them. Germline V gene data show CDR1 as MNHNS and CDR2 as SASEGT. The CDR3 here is CASRLTAVSPYEQYF. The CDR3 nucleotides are TGTGCCAGCAGACTGACGGCTGTTAGCCCCTACGAGCAGTACTTC.

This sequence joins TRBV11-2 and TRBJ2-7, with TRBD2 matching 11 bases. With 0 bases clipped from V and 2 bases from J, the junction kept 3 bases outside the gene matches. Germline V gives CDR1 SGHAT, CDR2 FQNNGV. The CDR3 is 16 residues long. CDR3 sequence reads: CASSLETSGNPYEQYF. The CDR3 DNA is TGTGCCAGCAGCTTAGAGACTAGCGGGAATCCCTACGAGCAGTACTTC. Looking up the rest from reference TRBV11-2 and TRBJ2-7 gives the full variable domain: EAGVAQSPRYKIIEKRQSVAFWCNPISGHATLYWYQQILGQGPKLLIQFQNNGVVDDSQLPKDRFSAERLKGVDSTLKIQPAKLEDSAVYLCASSLETSGNPYEQYFGPGTRLTVT.

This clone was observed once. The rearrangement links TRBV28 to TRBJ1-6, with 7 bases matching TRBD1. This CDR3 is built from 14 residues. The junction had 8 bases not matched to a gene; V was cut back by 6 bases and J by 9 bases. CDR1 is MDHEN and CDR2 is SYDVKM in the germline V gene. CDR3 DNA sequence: TGTGCCAGCAGCCTCCGGGACAGTTTTTCACCCCTCCACTTT. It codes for CASSLRDSFSPLHF.

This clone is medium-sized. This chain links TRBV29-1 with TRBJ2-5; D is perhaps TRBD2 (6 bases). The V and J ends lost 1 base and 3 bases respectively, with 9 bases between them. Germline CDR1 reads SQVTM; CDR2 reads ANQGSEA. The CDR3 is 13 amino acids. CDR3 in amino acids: CSVEGGVEETQYF. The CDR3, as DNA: TGCAGCGTTGAAGGGGGGGTGGAAGAGACCCAGTACTTC.

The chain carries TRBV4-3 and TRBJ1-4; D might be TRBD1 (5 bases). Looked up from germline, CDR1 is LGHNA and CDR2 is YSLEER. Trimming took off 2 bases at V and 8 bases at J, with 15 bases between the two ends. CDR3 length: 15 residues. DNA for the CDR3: TGCGCCAGCAGCCAACGCGACGGGGGGAGGGAAAAACTGTTTTTT. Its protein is CASSQRDGGREKLFF.

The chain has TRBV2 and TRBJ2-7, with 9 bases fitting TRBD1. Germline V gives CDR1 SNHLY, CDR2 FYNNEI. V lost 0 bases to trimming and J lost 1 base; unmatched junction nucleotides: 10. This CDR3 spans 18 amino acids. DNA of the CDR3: TGTGCCAGCAGTGAAGCGCGGATATTGGGACAGGGATCCTACGAGCAGTACTTC. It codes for CASSEARILGQGSYEQYF.

The CDR3 nucleotides read TGTGCCAGCAGTATGGGGGGCAAACGCCAAGAGACCCAGTACTTC. This sequence encodes CASSMGGKRQETQYF. This chain uses TRBV28 with TRBJ2-5; D possibly matches TRBD1 or TRBD2 (6 bases each). The CDR3 extends over 15 amino acids. Trimming removed 5 bases from V and 1 base from J, with 14 bases in between. The germline CDR1 and CDR2 sequences are MDHEN and SYDVKM. The whole variable domain, filled in from reference TRBV28 and TRBJ2-5, reads DVKVTQSSRYLVKRTGEKVFLECVQDMDHENMFWYRQDPGLGLRLIYFSYDVKMKEKGDIPEGYSVSREKKERFSLILESASTNQTSMYLCASSMGGKRQETQYFGPGTRLLVL.

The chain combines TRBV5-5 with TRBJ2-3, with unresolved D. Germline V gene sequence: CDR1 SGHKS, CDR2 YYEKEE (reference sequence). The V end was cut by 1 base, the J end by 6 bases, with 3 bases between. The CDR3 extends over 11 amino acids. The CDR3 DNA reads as TGTGCCAGCAGCTTGCTGGATACGCAGTATTTT. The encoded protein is CASSLLDTQYF.

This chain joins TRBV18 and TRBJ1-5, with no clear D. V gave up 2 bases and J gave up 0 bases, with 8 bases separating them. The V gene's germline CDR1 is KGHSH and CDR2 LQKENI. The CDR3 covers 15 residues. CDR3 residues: CASSPRDHSNQPQHF. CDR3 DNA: TGTGCCAGCTCACCAAGAGATCATAGCAATCAGCCCCAGCATTTT.

In DNA form, the CDR3 reads TGTGCCAGTAGTATATATGGGGCAGGGCTGAAAGAGACCCAGTACTTC. Translation: CASSIYGAGLKETQYF. The V and J genes are TRBV19 and TRBJ2-5, with D possibly being TRBD1 (5 bases). Looked up from germline, CDR1 is LNHDA and CDR2 is SQIVND (reference sequence). CDR3 length: 16 amino acids. Trimming pared 2 bases from V and 3 bases from J, leaving 16 bases between.

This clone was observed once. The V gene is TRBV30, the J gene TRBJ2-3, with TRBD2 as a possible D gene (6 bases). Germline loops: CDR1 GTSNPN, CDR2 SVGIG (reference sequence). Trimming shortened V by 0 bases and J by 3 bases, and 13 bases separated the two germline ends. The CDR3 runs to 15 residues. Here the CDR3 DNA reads TGTGCCTGGAGTGTCTTCGGGAGCCTAACAGATACGCAGTATTTT. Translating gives CAWSVFGSLTDTQYF.

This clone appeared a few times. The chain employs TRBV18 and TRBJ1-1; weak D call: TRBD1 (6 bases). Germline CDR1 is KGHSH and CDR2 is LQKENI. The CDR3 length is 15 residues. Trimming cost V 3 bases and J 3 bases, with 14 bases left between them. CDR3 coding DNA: TGTGCCAGCTCACCGATGGAAGGGGGATACACTGAAGCTTTCTTT. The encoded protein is CASSPMEGGYTEAFF. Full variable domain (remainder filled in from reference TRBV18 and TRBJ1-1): NAGVMQNPRHLVRRRGQEARLRCSPMKGHSHVYWYRQLPEEGLKFMVYLQKENIIDESGMPKERFSAEFPKEGPSILRIQQVVRGDSAAYFCASSPMEGGYTEAFFGQGTRLTVV.

The CDR3 DNA reads as TGTGCCAGCAGCTCAACAAGGGGCGCCCAAGAGACCCAGTACTTC. Its translation is CASSSTRGAQETQYF. V usage is TRBV11-2 and J usage is TRBJ2-5, with a possible D match to TRBD1 (5 bases). The germline V gene has CDR1 SGHAT and CDR2 FQNNGV. CDR3 size: 15 residues. The germline V and J ends were trimmed by 4 bases and 1 base, with 13 bases remaining between them. The full variable domain, with the rest looked up from reference TRBV11-2 and TRBJ2-5, is EAGVAQSPRYKIIEKRQSVAFWCNPISGHATLYWYQQILGQGPKLLIQFQNNGVVDDSQLPKDRFSAERLKGVDSTLKIQPAKLEDSAVYLCASSSTRGAQETQYFGPGTRLLVL.

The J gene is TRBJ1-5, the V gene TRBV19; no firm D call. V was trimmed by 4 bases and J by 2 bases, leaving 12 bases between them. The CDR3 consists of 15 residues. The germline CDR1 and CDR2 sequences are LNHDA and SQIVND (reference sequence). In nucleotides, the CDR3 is TGTGCCAGTAGTAAGGAGGGAAATGGCAATCAGCCCCAGCATTTT. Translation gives CASSKEGNGNQPQHF.

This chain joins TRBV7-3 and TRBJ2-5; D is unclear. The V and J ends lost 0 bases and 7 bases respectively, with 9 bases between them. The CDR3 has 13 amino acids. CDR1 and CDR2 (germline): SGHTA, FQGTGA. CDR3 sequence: CASSLTQFGTQYF. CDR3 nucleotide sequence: TGTGCCAGCAGCTTAACTCAATTCGGGACCCAGTACTTC. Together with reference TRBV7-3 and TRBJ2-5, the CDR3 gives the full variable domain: GAGVSQTPSNKVTEKGKYVELRCDPISGHTALYWYRQSLGQGPEFLIYFQGTGAADDSGLPNDRFFAVRPEGSVSTLKIQRTERGDSAVYLCASSLTQFGTQYFGPGTRLLVL.

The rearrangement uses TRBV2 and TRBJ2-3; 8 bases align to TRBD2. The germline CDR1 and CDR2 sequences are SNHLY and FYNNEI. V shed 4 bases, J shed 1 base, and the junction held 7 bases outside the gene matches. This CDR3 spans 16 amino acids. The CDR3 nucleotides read TGTGCCAGCAGTGCCCAAGCGGGAGTCGGCACAGATACGCAGTATTTT. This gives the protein CASSAQAGVGTDTQYF.

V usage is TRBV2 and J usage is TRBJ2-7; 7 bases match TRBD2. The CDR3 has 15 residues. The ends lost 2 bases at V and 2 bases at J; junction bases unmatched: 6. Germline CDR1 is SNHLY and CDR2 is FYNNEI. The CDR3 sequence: CASSEKERDAYEQYF. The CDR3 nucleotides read TGTGCCAGCAGTGAAAAAGAGCGGGATGCCTACGAGCAGTACTTC.

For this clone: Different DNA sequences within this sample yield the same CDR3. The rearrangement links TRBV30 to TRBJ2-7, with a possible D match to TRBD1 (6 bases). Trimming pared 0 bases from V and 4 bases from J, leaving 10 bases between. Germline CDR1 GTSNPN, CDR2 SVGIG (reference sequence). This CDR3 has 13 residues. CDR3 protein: CAWSVQGSYEQYF. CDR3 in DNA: TGTGCCTGGAGTGTACAGGGTTCTTACGAGCAGTACTTC.

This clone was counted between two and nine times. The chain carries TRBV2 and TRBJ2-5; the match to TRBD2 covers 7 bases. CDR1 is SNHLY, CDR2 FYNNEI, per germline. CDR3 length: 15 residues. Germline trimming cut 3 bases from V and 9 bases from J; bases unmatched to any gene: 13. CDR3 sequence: CASSEGGGGRGAQYF. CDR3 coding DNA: TGTGCCAGCAGTGAGGGGGGAGGCGGCCGGGGGGCCCAGTACTTC.

CDR3 in DNA: TGTGCCAGCAGCGTCACAGGGGTTAACACCGGGGAGCTGTTTTTT. It yields the protein CASSVTGVNTGELFF. The chain joins TRBV5-4 to TRBJ2-2, with 7 bases aligning to TRBD1. The CDR3 is made up of 15 amino acids. Per the germline V gene, CDR1 is SGHNT and CDR2 is YYREEE (reference sequence). The J segment lost 2 bases and the V segment lost 4 bases, leaving 5 bases of the junction unmatched.

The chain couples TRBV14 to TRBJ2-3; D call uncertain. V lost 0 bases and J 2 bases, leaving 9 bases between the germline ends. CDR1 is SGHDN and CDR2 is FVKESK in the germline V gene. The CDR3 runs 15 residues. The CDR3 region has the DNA TGTGCCAGCAGCCAAGATCGGGTGGCCACAGATACGCAGTATTTT. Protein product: CASSQDRVATDTQYF.

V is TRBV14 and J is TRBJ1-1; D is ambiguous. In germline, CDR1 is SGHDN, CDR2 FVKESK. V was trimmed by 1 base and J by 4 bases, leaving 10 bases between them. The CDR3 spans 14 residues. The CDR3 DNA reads TGTGCCAGCAGCCAAGGAATGGAGGTCACTGAAGCTTTCTTT. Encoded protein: CASSQGMEVTEAFF.